The rows below give T cell receptor beta chains drawn from one sample of a study of cytomegalovirus exposure and HLA in healthy donors. Generated by immunoSEQ multiplex PCR, the TCRdb table keeps only in-frame clones and is missing some. Of some 140,000 clones detected, 70% to 75% appear once; the ten largest clones hold 2.5% to 3.5%. Sequenced material: PBMCs. These TCRs come from a man aged 30 to 45 in good health and CMV-seronegative. CDR3s leave out the opening cysteine and the closing phenylalanine or tryptophan. Fields, in order: V gene, J gene, CDR3 length, CDR3 protein.

TRBV21-1	TRBJ1-1	11	ASSAHSGFAAF
TRBV20-1	TRBJ2-3	9	SVTRGDTQY
TRBV28	TRBJ2-4	12	ASSDTGGENIQY
TRBV11-2	TRBJ2-7	10	ASSWDSYEQY
TRBV10-3	TRBJ2-7	12	AISEGTLSYEQY
TRBV11-3	TRBJ2-1	11	ASSPRSYNEQF
TRBV28	TRBJ2-7	12	ASRPTGRESEQY
TRBV5-1	TRBJ1-3	11	ASTRDLGNTIY
TRBV27	TRBJ2-7	10	ASSGTTYKQY
TRBV5-6	TRBJ1-5	13	ASSFQGAGNQPQH
TRBV7-2	TRBJ2-3	12	ASGRVGGTDTQY
TRBV5-6	TRBJ1-5	13	ASSLGQLSNQPQH
TRBV28	TRBJ2-1	13	ASSLMAGPGNEQF
TRBV10-3	TRBJ2-1	13	AISSGTSLFGEQF
TRBV4-1	TRBJ2-7	13	ASSAELADGYEQY
TRBV9	TRBJ1-5	12	ASSPGGTNQPQH
TRBV9	TRBJ2-5	12	ASSERGGKETQY
TRBV5-4	TRBJ1-2	11	ASSLAAAGGYT
TRBV28	TRBJ2-3	13	ASSFPGVGTDTQY
TRBV9	TRBJ2-5	13	ASSESLLALETQY
TRBV28	TRBJ2-3	14	ASSFFLGGNTDTQY